This T cell receptor (beta chain) comes out of a study of metastatic and nonmetastatic thyroid tumors. Study information: Repertoire data that came from the blood and tumor or nodule tissue of malignant and benign thyroid patients were compared.

CDR1 and CDR2 (germline): MNHNS, SASEGT. J was trimmed by 6 bases and V by 6 bases; bases with no gene match: 10. The CDR3 is 15 amino acids. This clone was detected only a few times. Its antigen is as yet unknown. The study, taken as a whole, reports: Patients with malignant thyroid tumors reportedly had significantly higher TCR beta diversity than those with benign nodules, in blood and tumor.

Patients had received no treatment of any kind before thyroid surgery. Original analysis: Using the CDR3 differences seen across clinicopathological groups, the authors built a distant-metastasis classifier for papillary thyroid cancer, which was meant to discriminate distant-metastatic patients. TCRdb reanalyzed the PCR reads with MiXCR. Here the V and J calls rest on TCRdb's processing, not on the authors' analysis. The sample consists of about 39,000 clones, approximately 20% of them appearing once. The rearrangement uses TRBV6-1 and TRBJ2-2; 7 bases line up with TRBD1. The sequenced sample was blood. The receptor was isolated from a female donor with papillary thyroid cancer or a benign thyroid nodule (not recorded which). Some clones in this sample may be carry-over from other donors' samples. The CDR3 is CASSQFDRAPGELFF. The CDR3 bases are TGTGCCAGCAGCCAATTCGACAGGGCGCCCGGGGAGCTGTTTTTT.